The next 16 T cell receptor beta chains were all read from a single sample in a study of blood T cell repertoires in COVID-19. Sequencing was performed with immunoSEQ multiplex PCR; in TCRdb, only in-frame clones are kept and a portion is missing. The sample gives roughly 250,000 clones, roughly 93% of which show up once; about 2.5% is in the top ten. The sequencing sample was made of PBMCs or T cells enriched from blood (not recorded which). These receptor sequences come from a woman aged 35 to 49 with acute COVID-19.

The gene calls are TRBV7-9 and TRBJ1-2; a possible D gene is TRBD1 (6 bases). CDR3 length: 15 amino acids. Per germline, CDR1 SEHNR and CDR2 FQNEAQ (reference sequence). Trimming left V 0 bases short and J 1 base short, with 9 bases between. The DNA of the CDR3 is TGTGCCAGCAGCTTAGCGCGGGGGCTTAACTATGGCTACACCTTC. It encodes CASSLARGLNYGYTF.

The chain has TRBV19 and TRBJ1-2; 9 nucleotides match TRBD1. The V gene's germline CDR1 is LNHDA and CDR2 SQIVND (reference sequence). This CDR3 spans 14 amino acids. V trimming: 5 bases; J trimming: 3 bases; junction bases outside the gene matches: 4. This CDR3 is CASSHRGRDYGYTF. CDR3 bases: TGTGCCAGTAGTCACAGGGGGCGCGACTATGGCTACACCTTC.

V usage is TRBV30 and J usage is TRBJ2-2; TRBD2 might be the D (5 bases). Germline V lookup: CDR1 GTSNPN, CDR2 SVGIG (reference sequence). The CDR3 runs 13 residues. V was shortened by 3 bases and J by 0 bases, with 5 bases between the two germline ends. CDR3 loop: CAWSGTNTGELFF. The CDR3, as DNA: TGTGCCTGGAGCGGGACGAACACCGGGGAGCTGTTTTTT.

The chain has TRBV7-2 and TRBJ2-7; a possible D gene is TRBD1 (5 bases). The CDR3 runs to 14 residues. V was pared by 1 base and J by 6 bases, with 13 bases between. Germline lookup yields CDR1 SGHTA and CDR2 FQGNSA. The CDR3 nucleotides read TGTGCCAGCAGCTTAGAAGGCAGGGCCCCCGAGCAGTACTTC. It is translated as CASSLEGRAPEQYF.

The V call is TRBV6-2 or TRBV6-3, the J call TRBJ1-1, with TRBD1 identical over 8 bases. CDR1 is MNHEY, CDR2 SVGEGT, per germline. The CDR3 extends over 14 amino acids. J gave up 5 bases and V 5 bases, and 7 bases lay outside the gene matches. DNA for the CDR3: TGTGCCAGCAGTACGAGGACAGGGATGACTGAAGCTTTCTTT. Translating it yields CASSTRTGMTEAFF.

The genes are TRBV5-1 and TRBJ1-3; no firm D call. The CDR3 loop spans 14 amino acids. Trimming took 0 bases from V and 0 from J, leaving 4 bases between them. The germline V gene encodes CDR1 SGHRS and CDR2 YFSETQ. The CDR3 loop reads CASSLESSGNTIYF. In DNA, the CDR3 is TGCGCCAGCAGCTTGGAGAGCTCTGGAAACACCATATATTTT.

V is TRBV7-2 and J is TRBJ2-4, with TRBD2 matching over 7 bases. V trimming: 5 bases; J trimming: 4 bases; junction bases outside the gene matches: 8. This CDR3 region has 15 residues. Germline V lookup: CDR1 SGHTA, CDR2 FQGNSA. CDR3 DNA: TGTGCCAGCAGCCCTGGGCGGGAGTATAAAAACATTCAGTACTTC. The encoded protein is CASSPGREYKNIQYF.

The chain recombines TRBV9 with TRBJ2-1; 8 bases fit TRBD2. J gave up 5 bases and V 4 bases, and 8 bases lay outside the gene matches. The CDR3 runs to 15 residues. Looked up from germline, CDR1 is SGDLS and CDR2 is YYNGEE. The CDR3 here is CASSPGGGEHNEQFF. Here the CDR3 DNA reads TGTGCCAGCAGCCCGGGAGGGGGGGAACACAATGAGCAGTTCTTC.

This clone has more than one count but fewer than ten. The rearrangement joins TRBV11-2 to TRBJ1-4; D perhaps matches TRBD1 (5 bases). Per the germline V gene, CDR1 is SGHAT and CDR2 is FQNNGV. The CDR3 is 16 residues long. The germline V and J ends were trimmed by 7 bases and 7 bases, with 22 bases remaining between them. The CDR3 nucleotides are TGTGCCAGCACCAATGCCGGGGCGGGAGCCTTTGAAAAACTGTTTTTT. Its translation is CASTNAGAGAFEKLFF. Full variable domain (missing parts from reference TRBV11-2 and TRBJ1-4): EAGVAQSPRYKIIEKRQSVAFWCNPISGHATLYWYQQILGQGPKLLIQFQNNGVVDDSQLPKDRFSAERLKGVDSTLKIQPAKLEDSAVYLCASTNAGAGAFEKLFFGSGTQLSVL.

The CDR3 region is CASSLTSANEQFF. The DNA of the CDR3 is TGTGCCAGCAGCTTGACTAGCGCGAATGAGCAGTTCTTC. This chain joins TRBV5-4 and TRBJ2-1; 7 bases agree with TRBD2. Trimming removed 1 base from V and 7 bases from J; junction bases left unmatched: 2. Germline V gene data show CDR1 as SGHNT and CDR2 as YYREEE (reference sequence). The CDR3 spans 13 residues.

Here the CDR3 DNA reads TGTGCCAGCAGCCTAGGGCGGGGCGGCTACACCTTC. Translated: CASSLGRGGYTF. The V and J genes are TRBV28 and TRBJ1-2, with a possible D match to TRBD1 (5 bases). The CDR3 is 12 residues long. Deletions cut 6 bases from V and 8 bases from J, with 13 bases between. Germline CDR1 reads MDHEN; CDR2 reads SYDVKM.

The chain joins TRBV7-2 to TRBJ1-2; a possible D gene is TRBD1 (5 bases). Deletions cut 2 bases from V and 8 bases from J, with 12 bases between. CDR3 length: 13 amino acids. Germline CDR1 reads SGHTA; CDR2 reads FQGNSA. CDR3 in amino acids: CASSLSTGVGYTF. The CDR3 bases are TGTGCCAGCAGCTTAAGTACGGGGGTCGGCTACACCTTC.

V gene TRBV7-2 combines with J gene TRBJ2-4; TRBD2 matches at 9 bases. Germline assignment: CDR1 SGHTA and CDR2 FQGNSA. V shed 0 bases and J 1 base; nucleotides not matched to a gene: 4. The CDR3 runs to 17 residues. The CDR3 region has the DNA TGTGCCAGCAGCTTAGCTAGCGGGAGTGGGGCCAAAAACATTCAGTACTTC. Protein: CASSLASGSGAKNIQYF.

CDR3 loop: CASSLTGADEQYF. CDR3 coding DNA: TGTGCCAGCAGCCTGACAGGGGCCGACGAGCAGTACTTC. This sequence joins TRBV3-1 (or the pseudogene TRBV3-2) and TRBJ2-7; 8 bases agree with TRBD1. CDR3 size: 13 residues. Germline V gives CDR1 LGHDT, CDR2 YNNKEL (reference sequence). After removal of 4 bases from V and 5 bases from J, the junction contained 4 bases not matched to a gene.

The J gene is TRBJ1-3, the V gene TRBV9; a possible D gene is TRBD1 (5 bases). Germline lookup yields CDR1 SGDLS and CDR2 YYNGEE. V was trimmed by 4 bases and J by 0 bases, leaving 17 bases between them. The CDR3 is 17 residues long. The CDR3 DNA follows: TGTGCCAGCAGCCCCAGGGCAGGGCCTGACTCTGGAAACACCATATATTTT. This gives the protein CASSPRAGPDSGNTIYF.

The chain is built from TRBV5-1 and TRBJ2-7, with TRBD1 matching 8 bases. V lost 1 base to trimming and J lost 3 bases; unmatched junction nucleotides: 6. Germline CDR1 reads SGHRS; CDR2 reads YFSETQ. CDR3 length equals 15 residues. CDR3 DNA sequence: TGCGCCAGCAGCTTGCTCGACAGGGGCTACTACGAGCAGTACTTC. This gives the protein CASSLLDRGYYEQYF.